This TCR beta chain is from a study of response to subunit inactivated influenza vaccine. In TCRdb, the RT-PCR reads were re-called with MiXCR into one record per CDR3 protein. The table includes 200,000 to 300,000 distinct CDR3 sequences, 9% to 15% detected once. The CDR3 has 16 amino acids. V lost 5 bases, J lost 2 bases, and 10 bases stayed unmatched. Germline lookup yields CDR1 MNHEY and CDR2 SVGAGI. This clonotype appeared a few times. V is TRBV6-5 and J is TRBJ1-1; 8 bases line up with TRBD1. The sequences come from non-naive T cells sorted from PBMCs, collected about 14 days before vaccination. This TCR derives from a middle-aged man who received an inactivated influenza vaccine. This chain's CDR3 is CASSHRGGHLNTEAFF. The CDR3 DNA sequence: TGTGCCAGCAGTCACAGGGGGGGACACCTAAACACTGAAGCTTTCTTT.